This TCR beta chain comes out of a study of graft-versus-host responses after intestinal transplantation. Generated by immunoSEQ multiplex PCR, the TCRdb table keeps only in-frame clones and is missing some. The sample has more than 60,000 clones, about 90% seen once. The J segment lost 7 bases and the V segment lost 4 bases, leaving 9 bases of the junction unmatched. This CDR3 spans 16 amino acids. The germline V gene has CDR1 MGHDK and CDR2 SYGVNS. A word on this clone: The antigen remains undetermined.

The source is a human donor who received an intestinal transplant. This specimen consisted of unstimulated CD8+ T cells sorted from spleen or lymph node cells, obtained before intestinal transplant. The chain uses TRBV25-1 and TRBJ1-6; 8 nucleotides match TRBD1. The CDR3 reads CASSGRTGIGNSPLHF. CDR3 in DNA: TGTGCCAGCAGTGGACGGACAGGGATCGGCAATTCACCCCTCCACTTT.